Each of the 15 T cell receptor beta chains below was sequenced from the same sample in a study of shared clonotypes between healthy human individuals. Only in-frame clones appear in the TCRdb table, and some are missing; sequencing was by immunoSEQ multiplex PCR. Of 2 million to 2.5 million clones detected, just over 90% appear once; the ten largest clones hold 0.35% to 0.45%. The sequenced sample consisted of naive CD4+ T cells from PBMCs. Subset: CD45RA+ positively selected. These receptors came from a man aged 18 to 29 in good health. Some clones in this sample may be carry-over from other donors' samples.

V is TRBV11-2 and J is TRBJ2-7, with D tentatively TRBD1 (6 bases). The V gene lost 5 bases and the J gene lost 3 bases, with 11 bases spanning the gap. This CDR3 contains 13 residues. The germline gives CDR1 SGHAT, CDR2 FQNNGV. CDR3 in amino acids: CASSATGSYEQYF. CDR3 nucleotides: TGTGCCAGCAGCGCCACAGGGAGCTACGAGCAGTACTTC. The full variable domain, completed using reference TRBV11-2 and TRBJ2-7, is EAGVAQSPRYKIIEKRQSVAFWCNPISGHATLYWYQQILGQGPKLLIQFQNNGVVDDSQLPKDRFSAERLKGVDSTLKIQPAKLEDSAVYLCASSATGSYEQYFGPGTRLTVT.

This CDR3 reads CASSPPAEETQYF. The CDR3 DNA is TGTGCCAGCTCACCACCGGCGGAAGAGACCCAGTACTTC. V gene TRBV18 combines with J gene TRBJ2-5, with D uncertain. Trimming left V 0 bases short and J 3 bases short, with 5 bases between. This CDR3 has 13 amino acids. The germline CDR1 and CDR2 sequences are KGHSH and LQKENI.

The chain couples TRBV5-1 to TRBJ1-1; D unresolved. The germline gives CDR1 SGHRS, CDR2 YFSETQ. V lost 7 bases, J lost 0 bases, and 10 bases lay in between. The CDR3 length is 13 residues. In DNA form, the CDR3 reads TGCGCCAGCGCGGGCCTTTTGAACACTGAAGCTTTCTTT. Translation gives CASAGLLNTEAFF.

V is TRBV7-2 and J is TRBJ1-1; no firm D call. CDR1 SGHTA and CDR2 FQGNSA come from the germline V gene. This CDR3 spans 14 amino acids. The germline V and J ends were trimmed by 1 base and 6 bases, with 12 bases remaining between them. The CDR3 sequence: CASSLVSASAEAFF. CDR3 nucleotides: TGTGCCAGCAGCTTAGTAAGCGCGTCCGCTGAAGCTTTCTTT.

This chain connects TRBV5-1 to TRBJ1-1; tentatively, D is TRBD1 (5 bases). V was shortened by 4 bases and J by 0 bases, with 7 bases between the two germline ends. The CDR3 runs to 13 residues. The V gene's germline CDR1 is SGHRS and CDR2 YFSETQ. This CDR3 is CASSQGMNTEAFF. The CDR3 DNA is TGCGCCAGCAGCCAGGGTATGAACACTGAAGCTTTCTTT.

This clone is a singleton in its sample. This chain uses TRBV5-4 with TRBJ1-2; TRBD1 agrees at 7 bases. Per germline, CDR1 SGHNT and CDR2 YYREEE (reference sequence). V dropped 3 bases and J dropped 4; count of bases not matched to a gene: 6. The CDR3 extends over 14 amino acids. This CDR3 is CASSSEGALYGYTF. DNA of the CDR3: TGTGCCAGCAGCTCCGAGGGGGCCCTCTATGGCTACACCTTC.

The chain uses TRBV4-3 and TRBJ1-4; no clear D gene. Germline loops: CDR1 LGHNA, CDR2 YSLEER. The length of the CDR3 is 17 residues. With 4 bases removed from V and 1 base from J, the gap between germline ends came to 16 bases. CDR3 sequence (DNA): TGCGCCAGCAGCCCAGATGGCAGCGGTGGAACTAATGAAAAACTGTTTTTT. Translating gives CASSPDGSGGTNEKLFF.

The gene calls are TRBV7-9 and TRBJ1-1; D is uncertain. V was pared by 5 bases and J by 1 base, with 8 bases between. The CDR3 has 13 amino acids. Germline V gives CDR1 SEHNR, CDR2 FQNEAQ (reference sequence). CDR3 DNA sequence: TGTGCCAGCAGCGCCACGCCGAACACTGAAGCTTTCTTT. It yields the protein CASSATPNTEAFF. The full variable domain, its missing parts supplied by reference TRBV7-9 and TRBJ1-1, is DTGVSQNPRHKITKRGQNVTFRCDPISEHNRLYWYRQTLGQGPEFLTYFQNEAQLEKSRLLSDRFSAERPKGSFSTLEIQRTEQGDSAMYLCASSATPNTEAFFGQGTRLTVV.

V is TRBV6-6 and J is TRBJ1-4, with D unclear. Germline CDR1 is MNHNY and CDR2 is SVGAGI (reference sequence). V was shortened by 6 bases and J by 5 bases, with 4 bases between the two germline ends. This CDR3 has 11 residues. The CDR3 nucleotides read TGTGCCAGCAGGAGAAATGAAAAACTGTTTTTT. Its translation: CASRRNEKLFF.

This chain connects TRBV20-1 to TRBJ1-1, with D uncertain. From germline, CDR1 is DFQATT and CDR2 SNEGSKA (reference sequence). The CDR3 loop spans 8 amino acids. V dropped 3 bases and J dropped 11 bases, with 4 bases sitting between them. The CDR3 sequence: CSASAAFF. Written as DNA, the CDR3 is TGCAGTGCTAGTGCCGCTTTCTTT.

The chain is built from TRBV7-3 and TRBJ1-3; 10 bases map to TRBD1. The CDR3 runs 16 residues. V shed 5 bases and J 2 bases; nucleotides not matched to a gene: 6. From germline, CDR1 is SGHTA and CDR2 FQGTGA. CDR3 amino acids: CASSPGQGKAGNTIYF. The CDR3 region has the DNA TGTGCCAGCAGCCCGGGACAGGGGAAGGCTGGAAACACCATATATTTT.

This chain links TRBV7-2 with TRBJ2-3; D is possibly TRBD2 (6 bases). CDR1 is SGHTA and CDR2 is FQGNSA in the germline V gene. The ends were cut back, 3 bases at V and 5 bases at J, with 21 bases in the middle. This CDR3 contains 17 residues. This chain's CDR3 is CASSFRGRWPSLDTQYF. The DNA of the CDR3 is TGTGCCAGCAGCTTCAGAGGGAGGTGGCCTTCCCTAGATACGCAGTATTTT.

The V call is TRBV5-1, the J call TRBJ2-3; no reliable D call. Germline CDR1 reads SGHRS; CDR2 reads YFSETQ. V shed 4 bases and J shed 2 bases, with 17 bases lying between them. The CDR3 runs 16 residues. CDR3 nucleotide sequence: TGCGCCAGCAGCACTGCTCTGGACGGATCCACAGATACGCAGTATTTT. It specifies CASSTALDGSTDTQYF.

The rearrangement links TRBV5-6 to TRBJ2-3, with D perhaps given as TRBD1 or TRBD2 (5 bases each). CDR3 length: 14 amino acids. V was clipped by 6 bases and J by 5 bases, with 16 bases between them. In germline, CDR1 is SGHDT, CDR2 YYEEEE. The CDR3 nucleotides are TGTGCCAGCATCCGGGGTGGGGCCCAAGATACGCAGTATTTT. It yields the protein CASIRGGAQDTQYF.

V and J are TRBV14 and TRBJ2-2; D uncertain. The CDR3 runs 13 residues. CDR1 SGHDN and CDR2 FVKESK come from the germline V gene. V gave up 0 bases and J gave up 7 bases, with 6 bases separating them. The CDR3 is CASSQDGLGELFF. The CDR3 DNA follows: TGTGCCAGCAGCCAAGATGGGCTCGGGGAGCTGTTTTTT.